These 25 T cell receptor beta chains were sequenced from one sample in a study of regulatory dendritic cells for organ transplantation. Measured with immunoSEQ multiplex PCR; TCRdb has only the in-frame clones, and not every one. The sample shows about 38,000 clones, 90% to 95% of them seen only once. The specimen sequenced was naive CD8+ T cells from blood. Subset in this sample: CD45RA+ naive T cells. The receptors were sampled from a human donor in good health.

The chain couples TRBV4-3 to TRBJ2-7; a weak D match, TRBD2 (7 bases). Trimming took 1 base from V and 2 from J, leaving 12 bases between them. The CDR3 is 15 residues long. CDR1 and CDR2 (germline): LGHNA, YSLEER. The CDR3 region has the DNA TGCGCCAGCAGCCAAGCCCGAGGGGGGGCCTACGAGCAGTACTTC. Its translation is CASSQARGGAYEQYF.

V gene TRBV28 combines with J gene TRBJ1-2; D possibly corresponds to TRBD1 (6 bases). The CDR3 runs 15 residues. Germline loops: CDR1 MDHEN, CDR2 SYDVKM. Between the trimmed V and J ends, which lost 7 bases and 2 bases, there was a span of 17 bases. The CDR3 region has the DNA TGTGCCAGCACCTTCAAAGGGGGTTGGAACTATGGCTACACCTTC. Translation: CASTFKGGWNYGYTF.

CDR3 amino acids: CASRVAVSSYEQYF. The CDR3 DNA is TGTGCCAGCAGGGTAGCGGTCAGCTCCTACGAGCAGTACTTC. V and J are TRBV6-5 and TRBJ2-7; TRBD2 is a possible D gene (6 bases). The CDR3 contains 14 residues. The germline V and J ends were trimmed by 6 bases and 0 bases, with 12 bases remaining between them. CDR1 MNHEY and CDR2 SVGAGI come from the germline V gene.

The rearrangement links TRBV7-9 to TRBJ2-7; D gene ambiguous. This CDR3 is built from 13 residues. Trimming cost V 1 base and J 0 bases, with 4 bases left between them. From germline, CDR1 is SEHNR and CDR2 FQNEAQ (reference sequence). Written as DNA, the CDR3 is TGTGCCAGCAGCTTAGACGGCTCCTACGAGCAGTACTTC. It specifies CASSLDGSYEQYF. The complete variable domain, with remaining parts taken from reference TRBV7-9 and TRBJ2-7, reads DTGVSQNPRHKITKRGQNVTFRCDPISEHNRLYWYRQTLGQGPEFLTYFQNEAQLEKSRLLSDRFSAERPKGSFSTLEIQRTEQGDSAMYLCASSLDGSYEQYFGPGTRLTVT.

The chain couples TRBV7-2 to TRBJ2-5, with 10 bases lining up with TRBD2. The CDR3 has 17 residues. With V trimmed by 1 base and J by 1 base, 6 bases remained unmatched. Per germline, CDR1 SGHTA and CDR2 FQGNSA. CDR3 bases: TGTGCCAGCAGCTTAGTGCCCCAGCGGGAGGGCCAAGAGACCCAGTACTTC. Its translation: CASSLVPQREGQETQYF. Full variable domain (remainder filled in from reference TRBV7-2 and TRBJ2-5): GAGVSQSPSNKVTEKGKDVELRCDPISGHTALYWYRQSLGQGLEFLIYFQGNSAPDKSGLPSDRFSAERTGGSVSTLTIQRTQQEDSAVYLCASSLVPQREGQETQYFGPGTRLLVL.

The chain is built from TRBV2 and TRBJ2-1; weak D call: TRBD1 (6 bases). The length of the CDR3 is 13 residues. Germline V gene sequence: CDR1 SNHLY, CDR2 FYNNEI. V was clipped by 6 bases and J by 7 bases, with 13 bases between them. For the CDR3, the DNA is TGTGCCAGCAGGTCAGGGGAATCGAATGAGCAGTTCTTC. Amino acid sequence: CASRSGESNEQFF.

This clone was detected a few times. The same CDR3 is also encoded by other DNA sequences in this sample. The chain uses TRBV27 and TRBJ2-1; D not certain. Trimming stripped 3 bases from V and 4 bases from J, with 1 base between. The CDR3 runs 11 residues. In germline, CDR1 is MNHEY, CDR2 SMNVEV (reference sequence). CDR3 bases: TGTGCCAGCAGTTTTTACAATGAGCAGTTCTTC. It encodes CASSFYNEQFF.

The V gene is TRBV30, the J gene TRBJ1-1; D possibly corresponds to TRBD1 (6 bases). Germline CDR1 and CDR2: GTSNPN and SVGIG (reference sequence). V was pared by 5 bases and J by 5 bases, with 9 bases between. The CDR3 extends over 11 amino acids. CDR3 in DNA: TGTGCCTGGTCGAGGGGGACTGAAGCTTTCTTT. This gives the protein CAWSRGTEAFF.

The V and J genes are TRBV4-3 and TRBJ1-1; 8 nucleotides align to TRBD1. The CDR3 is 11 residues long. CDR1 LGHNA and CDR2 YSLEER come from the germline V gene. V dropped 3 bases and J dropped 11; count of bases not matched to a gene: 2. For the CDR3, the DNA is TGCGCCAGCAGCCAGGACAGGGAGGCTTTCTTT. This translates into CASSQDREAFF.

DNA of the CDR3: TGTGCCAGCAGCTTGTATTGGAACACTGAAGCTTTCTTT. It codes for CASSLYWNTEAFF. This sequence joins TRBV5-5 and TRBJ1-1; the D is unclear. CDR3 length: 13 residues. From germline, CDR1 is SGHKS and CDR2 YYEKEE (reference sequence). Trimming took 1 base from V and 1 from J, leaving 5 bases between them.

The rearrangement uses TRBV28 and TRBJ2-7; D is tentatively TRBD1 or TRBD2 (5 bases each). Deletions cut 3 bases from V and 6 bases from J, with 12 bases between. The CDR3 is 13 amino acids. Germline V gene lookup returns CDR1 MDHEN and CDR2 SYDVKM. The CDR3 sequence is CASSLEGTPEQYF. For the CDR3, the DNA is TGTGCCAGCAGTTTGGAAGGGACCCCCGAGCAGTACTTC.

The rearrangement links TRBV19 to TRBJ2-7; 14 bases are a match to TRBD2. The J segment lost 2 bases and the V segment lost 1 base, leaving 7 bases of the junction unmatched. Germline V lookup: CDR1 LNHDA, CDR2 SQIVND (reference sequence). The CDR3 loop spans 18 amino acids. The CDR3 protein is CASSIALGLAGVPYEQYF. The DNA for the CDR3 is TGTGCCAGTAGTATAGCCCTGGGACTAGCGGGAGTCCCCTACGAGCAGTACTTC.

The rearrangement uses TRBV4-1 and TRBJ2-1; no reliable D call. The length of the CDR3 is 14 residues. Germline loops: CDR1 MGHRA, CDR2 YSYEKL. The V end was cut by 0 bases, the J end by 2 bases, with 5 bases between. The CDR3 bases are TGCGCCAGCAGCCAAGATGGGGCCTACAATGAGCAGTTCTTC. This codes for CASSQDGAYNEQFF.

The V call is TRBV27, the J call TRBJ2-3; D perhaps matches TRBD2 (6 bases). Germline V gene data show CDR1 as MNHEY and CDR2 as SMNVEV (reference sequence). The CDR3 length is 12 residues. V lost 8 bases and J lost 9, with 15 bases in between. Here the CDR3 DNA reads TGTGCCAGCGGGGGGTTAACGGAGACGCAGTATTTT. As protein: CASGGLTETQYF.

This chain connects TRBV14 to TRBJ2-3; D uncertain. This CDR3 has 13 amino acids. With 3 bases removed from V and 3 bases from J, the gap between germline ends came to 7 bases. Looked up from germline, CDR1 is SGHDN and CDR2 is FVKESK. This CDR3 reads CASSHIRTDTQYF. In nucleotides, the CDR3 is TGTGCCAGCAGCCATATACGGACAGATACGCAGTATTTT.

The chain combines TRBV5-6 with TRBJ2-7, with D possibly TRBD2 on 6 matching bases. Between the trimmed V and J ends, which lost 0 bases and 2 bases, there was a span of 12 bases. The CDR3 extends over 15 amino acids. Germline CDR1 reads SGHDT; CDR2 reads YYEEEE. CDR3 region: CASSLARTTTYEQYF. In DNA form, the CDR3 reads TGTGCCAGCAGCTTGGCCAGGACTACCACCTACGAGCAGTACTTC.

This sequence joins TRBV15 and TRBJ1-1, with D hard to call. The CDR3 has 13 residues. Germline CDR1 and CDR2: LNHNV and YYDKDF (reference sequence). Trimming removed 1 base at V and 5 bases at J, with 8 bases between. CDR3 bases: TGTGCCACCAGCAGAGGGTTCGCTACTGAAGCTTTCTTT. Amino acids: CATSRGFATEAFF.

This clone occurred once. The genes are TRBV4-2 and TRBJ1-6, with 7 bases matching TRBD1. The V gene's germline CDR1 is LGHNA and CDR2 YNFKEQ. After removal of 4 bases from V and 5 bases from J, the junction contained 14 bases not matched to a gene. The CDR3 sequence is 18 residues long. CDR3 region: CASSLVTQGTTHNSPLHF. The CDR3 nucleotides read TGTGCCAGCAGCCTTGTTACACAGGGGACCACCCATAATTCACCCCTCCACTTT.

The chain links TRBV19 to TRBJ2-7; maybe TRBD2 (7 bases). This CDR3 comprises 13 residues. Trimming removed 4 bases at V and 1 base at J, with 8 bases between. CDR1 LNHDA and CDR2 SQIVND come from the germline V gene (reference sequence). CDR3 in DNA: TGTGCCAGTAGTAAGGGGGGGTCCTACGAGCAGTACTTC. It yields the protein CASSKGGSYEQYF. The full variable domain, completed using reference TRBV19 and TRBJ2-7, is DGGITQSPKYLFRKEGQNVTLSCEQNLNHDAMYWYRQDPGQGLRLIYYSQIVNDFQKGDIAEGYSVSREKKESFPLTVTSAQKNPTAFYLCASSKGGSYEQYFGPGTRLTVT.

The chain combines TRBV11-1 with TRBJ2-7; D ambiguous. Trimming took off 3 bases at V and 6 bases at J, with 12 bases between the two ends. The germline V gene encodes CDR1 SGHAT and CDR2 FQDESV (reference sequence). The CDR3 extends over 13 amino acids. CDR3 sequence reads: CASSLLYSGEQYF. The CDR3 DNA reads as TGTGCCAGCAGCTTGTTGTACTCCGGCGAGCAGTACTTC.

This sequence joins TRBV6-5 and TRBJ1-1; D is unclear. The germline gives CDR1 MNHEY, CDR2 SVGAGI. Trimming removed 2 bases at V and 2 bases at J, with 6 bases between. The CDR3 sequence is 13 residues long. CDR3 DNA sequence: TGTGCCAGCAGTTACCACGGAAACACTGAAGCTTTCTTT. Translated: CASSYHGNTEAFF.

The chain has TRBV27 and TRBJ1-2, with D unresolved. Germline V CDR1 and CDR2: MNHEY, SMNVEV (reference sequence). Trimming stripped 5 bases from V and 8 bases from J, with 12 bases between. The CDR3 runs to 12 residues. CDR3 DNA sequence: TGTGCCAGCAGTCCGGGGAGCGAAGGCTACACCTTC. It encodes CASSPGSEGYTF.

The V call is TRBV11-2, the J call TRBJ2-5; D is perhaps TRBD2 (5 bases). The CDR3 spans 14 residues. The ends were cut back, 1 base at V and 5 bases at J, with 11 bases in the middle. Germline assignment: CDR1 SGHAT and CDR2 FQNNGV. The CDR3 DNA sequence: TGTGCCAGCAGCTTAGGGACGGGGTGGGAGACCCAGTACTTC. The encoded protein is CASSLGTGWETQYF.

The chain couples TRBV6-5 to TRBJ2-7, with 7 nucleotides matching TRBD1. CDR3 length: 15 amino acids. V dropped 2 bases and J dropped 2; count of bases not matched to a gene: 6. Per germline, CDR1 MNHEY and CDR2 SVGAGI. CDR3 region: CASSYGDSSAYEQYF. CDR3 DNA: TGTGCCAGCAGTTACGGGGACAGTTCGGCCTACGAGCAGTACTTC.

This chain links TRBV6-8 with TRBJ2-3; D is unclear. CDR1 MNHGY and CDR2 SAAAGT come from the germline V gene. The CDR3 runs 14 residues. Trimming pared 5 bases from V and 0 bases from J, leaving 9 bases between. The CDR3 sequence: CASSHTTSTDTQYF. The CDR3 bases are TGTGCCAGCAGTCACACAACGAGCACAGATACGCAGTATTTT.